The 17 T cell receptor beta chains given below trace back to one sample, sequenced in a study of response to subunit inactivated influenza vaccine. One entry per CDR3 protein results from TCRdb running MiXCR on the RT-PCR reads. Altogether 560,000 or so distinct CDR3 sequences are present, 6% to 9% being singletons, with the ten largest covering over 10%. Specimen: PBMCs from blood, collected less than 30 months after vaccination. These receptors all stem from a man aged 50 to 69 who received an inactivated influenza vaccine.

In this sample, this clonotype turned up a few times. V gene TRBV5-5 combines with J gene TRBJ1-2; 8 positions agree with TRBD1. The germline CDR1 and CDR2 sequences are SGHKS and YYEKEE (reference sequence). V trimming: 4 bases; J trimming: 9 bases; junction bases outside the gene matches: 14. The CDR3 is 15 residues long. The CDR3 coding sequence is TGTGCCAGCAGCAATACAGGGGGGACATCCCTCAGCTACACCTTC. It translates to CASSNTGGTSLSYTF.

In regard to this clonotype: A read error is possible here, since a much larger clone lies one base away. The chain uses TRBV12-3 or TRBV12-4 and TRBJ1-6; D call uncertain. V was clipped by 10 bases and J by 6 bases, with 16 bases between them. The CDR3 is 14 amino acids. CDR3 nucleotides: TGTGCCAACACCAACGGACCGATTAATTCACCCCTCCACTTT. As protein: CANTNGPINSPLHF.

The chain links TRBV3-1 to TRBJ2-3; D assignment may be TRBD1 or TRBD2 (6 bases each). CDR3 size: 13 residues. CDR1 LGHDT and CDR2 YNNKEL come from the germline V gene (reference sequence). V shed 9 bases and J shed 3 bases, with 13 bases lying between them. The CDR3 here is CASHLGGTDTQYF. CDR3 nucleotide sequence: TGTGCCAGTCATCTAGGGGGGACAGATACGCAGTATTTT.

This clonotype was counted a few times. This chain links TRBV12-3 or TRBV12-4 with TRBJ1-2; D remains unclear. There are 14 residues in the CDR3. The germline V and J ends were trimmed by 1 base and 2 bases, with 8 bases remaining between them. The CDR3 here is CASSLDLGNYGYTF. In DNA form, the CDR3 reads TGTGCCAGCAGTTTAGACCTGGGCAACTATGGCTACACCTTC.

In this sample, this clonotype turned up a few times. The CDR3 protein is CASRRSGAGGPFDEQFF. CDR3 sequence (DNA): TGTGCCAGCAGGCGGTCGGGAGCGGGAGGACCGTTCGATGAGCAGTTCTTC. The chain employs TRBV6-2 or TRBV6-3 and TRBJ2-1; 9 nucleotides line up with TRBD2. This CDR3 spans 17 amino acids. V shed 6 bases, J shed 8 bases, and the junction held 17 bases outside the gene matches. Germline CDR1 and CDR2: MNHEY and SVGEGT.

CDR3 sequence (DNA): TGTGCCAGTAACCTCGGACAGGGTTATAATTCACCCCTCCACTTT. Its translation: CASNLGQGYNSPLHF. The genes are TRBV19 and TRBJ1-6; TRBD1 matches at 8 bases. With 7 bases clipped from V and 4 bases from J, the junction kept 6 bases outside the gene matches. The germline V gene has CDR1 LNHDA and CDR2 SQIVND (reference sequence). The CDR3 totals 15 residues. Based on the CDR3 plus reference TRBV19 and TRBJ1-6, the full variable domain is DGGITQSPKYLFRKEGQNVTLSCEQNLNHDAMYWYRQDPGQGLRLIYYSQIVNDFQKGDIAEGYSVSREKKESFPLTVTSAQKNPTAFYLCASNLGQGYNSPLHFGNGTRLTVT.

Only a few counts were recorded for this clonotype. This sequence joins TRBV20-1 and TRBJ1-2; no clear D. Per the germline V gene, CDR1 is DFQATT and CDR2 is SNEGSKA (reference sequence). Trimming left V 4 bases short and J 6 bases short, with 6 bases between. This CDR3 contains 10 residues. CDR3 DNA: TGCAGTGCTACGGTCGATGGCTACACCTTC. Translated, it gives CSATVDGYTF.

This clonotype was counted only a few times. The chain uses TRBV6-2 or TRBV6-3 and TRBJ2-7; 8 bases fit TRBD1. The V gene's germline CDR1 is MNHEY and CDR2 SVGEGT. Trimming cost V 7 bases and J 2 bases; bases outside gene matches: 7. This CDR3 spans 14 amino acids. The CDR3 sequence: CASIPRDRTYEQYF. In DNA, the CDR3 is TGTGCCAGCATCCCTCGGGACAGGACCTACGAGCAGTACTTC.

This clonotype was seen a handful of times. This rearrangement joins TRBV7-8 to TRBJ2-1; 7 bases line up with TRBD2. Looked up from germline, CDR1 is SGHVS and CDR2 is FQNEAQ. V lost 6 bases and J lost 1; bases outside the gene matches: 6. This CDR3 spans 15 amino acids. The CDR3 protein is CASRGGDWSYNEQFF. The CDR3, as DNA: TGTGCCAGCAGGGGGGGGGACTGGTCCTACAATGAGCAGTTCTTC.

The table lists this clonotype with many counts. CDR3 sequence: CASSPGGPGDTQYF. CDR3 sequence (DNA): TGCGCCAGCAGCCCCGGGGGGCCTGGGGATACGCAGTATTTT. The J gene is TRBJ2-3, the V gene TRBV5-1, with D perhaps matching TRBD2 (7 bases). V was clipped by 4 bases and J by 6 bases, with 15 bases between them. The CDR3 has 14 residues. In germline, CDR1 is SGHRS, CDR2 YFSETQ.

The CDR3 DNA reads TGTGCCAGCAGCTTAATCAGGCACGGAGAAAAAGAGACCCAGTACTTC. Protein: CASSLIRHGEKETQYF. V is TRBV7-9 and J is TRBJ2-5; no definite D call. This CDR3 is 16 amino acids long. Trimming removed 2 bases from V and 3 bases from J, with 16 bases in between. The V gene's germline CDR1 is SEHNR and CDR2 FQNEAQ (reference sequence).

This chain uses TRBV6-1 with TRBJ1-5; no definite D call. The CDR3 covers 14 residues. The germline V gene encodes CDR1 MNHNS and CDR2 SASEGT. The V end lost 3 bases, the J end lost 4 bases, and 10 bases lay between the germline ends. The CDR3 DNA is TGTGCCAGCAGTGACCTCGGCAGAAATCAGCCCCAGCATTTT. Translated: CASSDLGRNQPQHF.

This clonotype was counted at least ten times. CDR3 region: CASSSWPGGKINRGSSYEQYF. CDR3 coding DNA: TGTGCCAGCAGCTCGTGGCCGGGAGGGAAGATTAACAGGGGGAGCTCCTACGAGCAGTACTTC. V gene TRBV27 combines with J gene TRBJ2-7; D is perhaps TRBD1 or TRBD2 (8 bases each). V shed 6 bases and J shed 0 bases, with 33 bases lying between them. Germline V CDR1 and CDR2: MNHEY, SMNVEV (reference sequence). CDR3 size: 21 residues.

The chain couples TRBV6-5 to TRBJ2-1; TRBD2 matches at 7 bases. Germline lookup yields CDR1 MNHEY and CDR2 SVGAGI. V lost 4 bases to trimming and J lost 0 bases; unmatched junction nucleotides: 12. CDR3 size: 18 residues. DNA of the CDR3: TGTGCCAGCAGTTCTGGGCGGGAGCCCCTGAGCTCCTACAATGAGCAGTTCTTC. This translates into CASSSGREPLSSYNEQFF.

This clonotype turned up a few times. This rearrangement joins TRBV12-3 or TRBV12-4 to TRBJ2-7; D ambiguous. Trimming stripped 5 bases from V and 4 bases from J, with 18 bases between. CDR3 size: 15 residues. CDR3 nucleotides: TGTGCCAGCAGTCTAGAGGTATCGAGTGCGTACGAGCAGTACTTC. Translated, it gives CASSLEVSSAYEQYF.

The CDR3 nucleotides are TGCAGCTTGGTACGGGGGGACTACAATGAGCAGTTCTTC. Translated, it gives CSLVRGDYNEQFF. The chain recombines TRBV20-1 with TRBJ2-1; the match to TRBD2 covers 7 bases. The CDR3 is 13 amino acids. Germline V gene sequence: CDR1 DFQATT, CDR2 SNEGSKA (reference sequence).

The chain joins TRBV4-2 to TRBJ1-6; D is perhaps TRBD1 (6 bases). The CDR3 has 17 amino acids. Trimming took 1 base from V and 7 from J, leaving 17 bases between them. Germline V gene data show CDR1 as LGHNA and CDR2 as YNFKEQ. The CDR3 DNA reads as TGTGCCAGCAGCCAAGTGACCGCAACAGGGTGGAATTCACCCCTCCACTTT. This gives the protein CASSQVTATGWNSPLHF.